Listed below are T cell receptor beta chains from one sample, sequenced in a study of cytomegalovirus exposure and HLA in healthy donors. Sequencing used immunoSEQ multiplex PCR; TCRdb keeps in-frame clones, though not all of them. Of some 100,000 clones listed, about 90% are singletons. The sample taken for sequencing was PBMCs. These receptors all come from a woman between 18 and 29 years old in good health and CMV-seronegative. Each CDR3 is given without its conserved first and last residue. The D gene is left open where the match is weak.

D	J	V	CDR3
TRBD2	TRBJ2-1	TRBV19	ASSITGTSVGLYNEQF
TRBD2	TRBJ2-2	TRBV6-7	ASSYGLAGLAGELF
NA	TRBJ1-2	TRBV5-8	ASSIPGHSFNYGYT
TRBD1	TRBJ2-2	TRBV2	ASSDPGGSTGELF
NA	TRBJ1-4	TRBV7-9	ASNVGNRVGEKLF
NA	TRBJ1-3	TRBV4-2	ASSQGPIMSSGNTIY
TRBD2	TRBJ2-3	TRBV9	ASSPPAGTRDTDTQY
TRBD1	TRBJ2-5	TRBV30	AWDRTGGVVSVERYQETQY
TRBD1	TRBJ1-1	TRBV29-1	SPPGQGNTEAF
TRBD2	TRBJ2-5	TRBV7-6	ASSLDGGGPQETQY
NA	TRBJ2-5	TRBV27	ASRGGFETQY
NA	TRBJ1-3	TRBV9	ASSGQARSGNTIY
NA	TRBJ1-5	TRBV19	ASTPRGIHSNQPQH
NA	TRBJ2-6	TRBV27	ASSIGVMGGANVLT
NA	TRBJ2-3	TRBV7-3	ASSRGSISTDTQY
TRBD2	TRBJ2-7	TRBV13	ASSGSGGGYEQY
TRBD1	TRBJ1-2	TRBV19	ASSTPGTDYGYT
TRBD2	TRBJ2-1	TRBV27	ASSLGVGGNEQF
NA	TRBJ1-3	TRBV5-8	ASSTQRGSGNTIY
NA	TRBJ2-5	TRBV28	ASSLSAGVTQETQY
TRBD1	TRBJ2-1	TRBV7-9	ASSFWTGGFLLNEQF
TRBD2	TRBJ2-3	TRBV28	ASSNMGRGGPDTQY
TRBD1	TRBJ1-1	TRBV29-1	SVLDRVYTEAF
TRBD1	TRBJ2-1	TRBV7-2	ASSVTGDYNEQF
NA	TRBJ1-1	TRBV6-5	ASSYSRNTEAF
NA	TRBJ1-1	TRBV29-1	SVGHQGTEAF
NA	TRBJ2-7	TRBV28	ASSTRQVNEQY
NA	TRBJ1-3	TRBV7-2	ASSRSQNSGNTIY
NA	TRBJ2-1	TRBV5-1	ASSLELSNEQF
TRBD2	TRBJ2-1	TRBV18	ASSRLAASYNEQF
NA	TRBJ1-6	TRBV25-1	ASSVSQEISPLH
TRBD2	TRBJ2-3	TRBV30	AWTRSGVGDTQY
NA	TRBJ2-7	TRBV13	ASSSSFLSAGPYEQY
NA	TRBJ2-2	TRBV7-2	ASRIFREGELF
TRBD1	TRBJ2-7	TRBV5-8	ASSKTPGQGYEQY
TRBD1	TRBJ1-4	TRBV4-2	ASSQAGTGEEKLF
TRBD1	TRBJ1-3	TRBV18	ASSPLQGANAGNTIY
TRBD1	TRBJ2-7	TRBV15	ATSRDWGQARY
TRBD1	TRBJ1-2	TRBV18	ASSPVPGQGAANYGYT